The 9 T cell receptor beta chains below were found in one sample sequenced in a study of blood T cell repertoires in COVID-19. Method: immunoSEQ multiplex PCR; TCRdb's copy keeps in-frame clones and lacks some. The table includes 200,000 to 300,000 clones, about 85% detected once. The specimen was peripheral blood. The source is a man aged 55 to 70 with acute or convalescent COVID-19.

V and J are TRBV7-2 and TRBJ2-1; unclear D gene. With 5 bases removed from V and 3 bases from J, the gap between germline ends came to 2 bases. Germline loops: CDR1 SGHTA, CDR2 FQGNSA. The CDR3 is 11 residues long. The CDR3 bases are TGTGCCAGCAGCCGCTACAATGAGCAGTTCTTC. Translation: CASSRYNEQFF.

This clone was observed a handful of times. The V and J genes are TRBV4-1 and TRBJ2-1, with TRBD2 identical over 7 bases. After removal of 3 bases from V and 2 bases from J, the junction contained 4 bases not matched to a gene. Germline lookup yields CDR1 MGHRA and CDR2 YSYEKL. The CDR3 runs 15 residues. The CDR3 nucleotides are TGCGCCAGCAGCCACGGGAGGATCACCTACAATGAGCAGTTCTTC. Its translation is CASSHGRITYNEQFF.

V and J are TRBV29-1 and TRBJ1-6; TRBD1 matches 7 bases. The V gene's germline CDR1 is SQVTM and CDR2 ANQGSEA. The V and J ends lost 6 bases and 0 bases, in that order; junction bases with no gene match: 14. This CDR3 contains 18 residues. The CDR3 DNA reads TGCAGCGTAGACCCGGGACAGCTAACAAGCTCCTATAATTCACCCCTCCACTTT. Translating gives CSVDPGQLTSSYNSPLHF. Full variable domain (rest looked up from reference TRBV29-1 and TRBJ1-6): SAVISQKPSRDICQRGTSLTIQCQVDSQVTMMFWYRQQPGQSLTLIATANQGSEATYESGFVIDKFPISRPNLTFSTLTVSNMSPEDSSIYLCSVDPGQLTSSYNSPLHFGNGTRLTVT.

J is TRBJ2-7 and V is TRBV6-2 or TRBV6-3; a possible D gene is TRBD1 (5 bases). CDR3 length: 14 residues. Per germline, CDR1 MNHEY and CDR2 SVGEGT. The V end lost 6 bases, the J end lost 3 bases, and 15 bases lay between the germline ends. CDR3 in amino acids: CASSPRVTGYEQYF. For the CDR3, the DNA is TGTGCCAGCAGCCCCCGCGTAACAGGCTACGAGCAGTACTTC.

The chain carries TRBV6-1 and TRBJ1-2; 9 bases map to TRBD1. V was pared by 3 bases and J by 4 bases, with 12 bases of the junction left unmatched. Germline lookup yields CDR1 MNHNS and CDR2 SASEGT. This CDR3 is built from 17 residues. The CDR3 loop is CASSETWGDRDPYGYTF. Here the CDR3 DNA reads TGTGCCAGCAGTGAGACCTGGGGGGACAGGGACCCCTATGGCTACACCTTC.

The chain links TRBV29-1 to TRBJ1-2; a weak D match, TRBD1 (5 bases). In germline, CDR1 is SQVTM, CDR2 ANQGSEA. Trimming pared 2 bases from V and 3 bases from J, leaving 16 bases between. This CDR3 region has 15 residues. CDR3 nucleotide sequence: TGCAGCGTTGAATGGGAGGGACTTGGGGACTATGGCTACACCTTC. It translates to CSVEWEGLGDYGYTF.

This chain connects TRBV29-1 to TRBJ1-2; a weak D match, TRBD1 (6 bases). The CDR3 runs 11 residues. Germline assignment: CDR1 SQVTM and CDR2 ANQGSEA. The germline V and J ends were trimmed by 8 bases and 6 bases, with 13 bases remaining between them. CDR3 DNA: TGCAGCCTGGGGGGGGCAGATGGCTACACCTTC. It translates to CSLGGADGYTF.

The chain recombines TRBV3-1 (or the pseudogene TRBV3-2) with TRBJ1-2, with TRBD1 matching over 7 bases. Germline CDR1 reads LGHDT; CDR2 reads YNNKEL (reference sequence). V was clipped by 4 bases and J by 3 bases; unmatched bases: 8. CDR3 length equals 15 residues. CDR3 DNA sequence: TGTGCCAGCAGCCCCCGGGACAGAAGGCACTATGGCTACACCTTC. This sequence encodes CASSPRDRRHYGYTF.

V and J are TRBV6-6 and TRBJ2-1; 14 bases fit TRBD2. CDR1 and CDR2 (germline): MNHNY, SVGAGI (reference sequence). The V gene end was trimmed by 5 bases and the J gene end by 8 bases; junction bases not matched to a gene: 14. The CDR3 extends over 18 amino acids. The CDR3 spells CASSPSPRTSGGKHEQFF. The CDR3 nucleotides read TGTGCCAGCAGTCCCTCCCCCCGGACTAGCGGGGGGAAACATGAGCAGTTCTTC.